The subject of this entry is one TCR beta chain. The antigen remains undetermined. The method was immunoSEQ multiplex PCR; TCRdb's version includes in-frame clones alone and lacks a portion of them. Among some 150,000 clones listed, approximately 90% were seen once. This record belongs to a study of T cell responses to AZD1222 COVID-19 vaccine. In germline, CDR1 is ENHRY, CDR2 SYGVKD. V gave up 3 bases and J gave up 2 bases, with 13 bases separating them. This CDR3 contains 15 residues. Study observations and caveats: The breadth and depth of Spike-specific TCRs increased once two AZD1222 doses had been given. The donor group comprised mostly white British people and more females; the analysis possibly underestimated clonal diversity. The study reported that nearly half of spike-specific TCRs target unmutated variant regions. Only a handful of AZD1222 recipients, roughly 6 in all, had baseline seropositivity.

This TCR came from an adult in good health. Source: peripheral blood, taken on day 0 of AZD1222 vaccination. The chain links TRBV10-3 to TRBJ1-1; D gene ambiguous. CDR3 loop: CAISDPTSSNTEAFF. CDR3 DNA: TGTGCCATCAGTGATCCCACAAGCAGCAACACTGAAGCTTTCTTT.